Given below is one TCR beta chain in context. This entry comes from a study of blood T cell repertoires in COVID-19. Clones were sequenced by immunoSEQ multiplex PCR, and TCRdb holds only the in-frame ones, with some missing. The sample records approximately 300,000 clones, roughly 90% being singletons. J was trimmed by 5 bases and V by 5 bases; bases with no gene match: 13. Germline loops: CDR1 SGHAT, CDR2 FQNNGV. CDR3 length equals 16 residues. The sample consisted of peripheral blood. This clonotype originated in a woman in her forties or fifties with active or convalescent COVID-19. The chain is built from TRBV11-2 and TRBJ2-5, with TRBD1 matching 8 bases. CDR3 coding DNA: TGTGCCAGCAGCGGGGTTTTTCAGGGGGCGCAGGAGACCCAGTACTTC. This encodes CASSGVFQGAQETQYF.